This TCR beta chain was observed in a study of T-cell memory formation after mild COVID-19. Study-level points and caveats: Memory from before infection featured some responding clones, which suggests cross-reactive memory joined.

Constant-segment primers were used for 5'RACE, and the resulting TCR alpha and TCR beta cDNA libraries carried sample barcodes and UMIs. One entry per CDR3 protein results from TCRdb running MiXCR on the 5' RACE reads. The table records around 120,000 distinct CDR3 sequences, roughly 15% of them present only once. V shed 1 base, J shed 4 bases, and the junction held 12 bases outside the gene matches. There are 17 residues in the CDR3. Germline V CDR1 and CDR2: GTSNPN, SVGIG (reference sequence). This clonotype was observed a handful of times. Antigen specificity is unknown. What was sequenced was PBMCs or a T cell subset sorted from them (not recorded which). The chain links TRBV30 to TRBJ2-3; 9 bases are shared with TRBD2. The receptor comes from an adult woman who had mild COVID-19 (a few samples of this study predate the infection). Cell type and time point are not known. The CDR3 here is CAWSEAGGPGLADTQYF. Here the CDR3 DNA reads TGTGCCTGGAGTGAGGCGGGGGGGCCGGGTCTAGCAGATACGCAGTATTTT.